The 6 T cell receptor beta chains below all came from one sample that was sequenced in a study of T cell repertoires in cytomegalovirus infection. TCRdb fed the reads into MiXCR, producing one record per CDR3 protein. The sample consists of 310,000 or so distinct CDR3 sequences, approximately 25% of them appearing once. Antigens for these TCRs are unknown. Sample: cultured PBMCs, taken from culture after CMV antigen stimulation. The receptors were sampled from a human donor in good health (CMV status not recorded). Some clones in this sample may be carry-over from other donors' samples.

This clonotype showed up just a few times. CDR3 bases: TGTGCCAGCAGCACGGGACAGTCTTCCCCAGGAGCTTTCTTT. Protein sequence: CASSTGQSSPGAFF. The chain combines TRBV9 with TRBJ1-1; TRBD1 aligns across 7 bases. The J segment lost 10 bases and the V segment lost 4 bases, leaving 13 bases of the junction unmatched. The CDR3 contains 14 residues. Per germline, CDR1 SGDLS and CDR2 YYNGEE.

V and J are TRBV6-4 and TRBJ2-5, with 7 nucleotides matching TRBD2. J was trimmed by 1 base and V by 3 bases; bases with no gene match: 5. Germline V gene data show CDR1 as MRHNA and CDR2 as SNTAGT. CDR3 size: 15 residues. The CDR3 nucleotides read TGTGCCAGCAGTGAGACCGCGGGAGTCCAAGAGACCCAGTACTTC. Amino acid sequence: CASSETAGVQETQYF.

The rearrangement links TRBV7-9 to TRBJ1-3; D gene unclear. Trimming pared 6 bases from V and 4 bases from J, leaving 7 bases between. Germline CDR1 is SEHNR and CDR2 is FQNEAQ (reference sequence). This CDR3 is built from 12 residues. Here the CDR3 reads CASSQQGNTIYF. CDR3 nucleotide sequence: TGTGCCAGCAGTCAACAGGGAAACACCATATATTTT.

This chain links TRBV7-2 with TRBJ2-1; 11 bases map to TRBD2. Germline lookup yields CDR1 SGHTA and CDR2 FQGNSA. This CDR3 has 15 residues. Trimming removed 4 bases from V and 5 bases from J; junction bases left unmatched: 4. The CDR3 is CASSWGLAANNEQFF. DNA of the CDR3: TGTGCCAGCAGCTGGGGACTAGCGGCCAACAATGAGCAGTTCTTC.

Only a few counts were recorded for this clonotype. The chain carries TRBV7-2 and TRBJ2-1; D may be TRBD1 or TRBD2 (6 bases each). V was pared by 6 bases and J by 5 bases, with 17 bases between. Looked up from germline, CDR1 is SGHTA and CDR2 is FQGNSA. The length of the CDR3 is 15 residues. The CDR3 nucleotides read TGTGCCAGCAGTATCGTAAAGGGGGGACACAATGAGCAGTTCTTC. Protein sequence: CASSIVKGGHNEQFF.

This clonotype was seen more than once but under ten times. Written as DNA, the CDR3 is TGTGCCAGCTCACCTGGTAGCGGGAGGGCCAATACGCAGTATTTT. This sequence encodes CASSPGSGRANTQYF. The genes are TRBV18 and TRBJ2-3; 11 bases line up with TRBD2. Germline CDR1 is KGHSH and CDR2 is LQKENI. This CDR3 has 15 amino acids. V lost 3 bases and J lost 7; bases outside the gene matches: 6. Filled out from reference TRBV18 and TRBJ2-3, the complete variable domain reads NAGVMQNPRHLVRRRGQEARLRCSPMKGHSHVYWYRQLPEEGLKFMVYLQKENIIDESGMPKERFSAEFPKEGPSILRIQQVVRGDSAAYFCASSPGSGRANTQYFGPGTRLTVL.